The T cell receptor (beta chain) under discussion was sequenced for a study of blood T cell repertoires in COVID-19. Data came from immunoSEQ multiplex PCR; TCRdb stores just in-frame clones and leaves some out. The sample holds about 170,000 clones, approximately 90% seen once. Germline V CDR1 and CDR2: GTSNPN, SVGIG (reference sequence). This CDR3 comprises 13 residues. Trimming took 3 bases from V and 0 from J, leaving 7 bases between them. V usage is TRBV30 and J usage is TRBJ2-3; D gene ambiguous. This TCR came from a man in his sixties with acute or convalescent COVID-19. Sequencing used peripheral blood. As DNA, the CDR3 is TGTGCCTGGAGGTTAGCTAGCACAGATACGCAGTATTTT. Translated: CAWRLASTDTQYF. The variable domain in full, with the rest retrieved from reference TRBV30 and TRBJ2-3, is SQTIHQWPATLVQPVGSPLSLECTVEGTSNPNLYWYRQAAGRGLQLLFYSVGIGQISSEVPQNLSASRPQDRQFILSSKKLLLSDSGFYLCAWRLASTDTQYFGPGTRLTVL.